These T cell receptor beta chains were read from a single sample in a study of T cell repertoires in cytomegalovirus infection. TCRdb processed the reads anew with MiXCR; each CDR3 protein has one entry. The data contain more than 500,000 distinct CDR3 sequences, 16% of them seen just once; the ten biggest clones take up 24%. The source material was CD8+ T cells from PBMCs. The receptors were sampled from a human donor in good health (CMV status not recorded). Some clones in this sample may be carry-over from other donors' samples. The CDR3 runs from the conserved cysteine through the conserved F or W. The D gene is left open where the match is weak. Only part of the rows carry a size: once, few, many, or a class if the clone is expanded.

TRBJ2-7,TRBD1,-,TRBV27,TGTGCCAGCAGTATCGGGACAGAAAGTGCCTACGAGCAGTACTTC,CASSIGTESAYEQYF
TRBJ2-6,-,few,TRBV27,TGTGCCAGCAGCCGCAGGGTGGGGGGTGGGGCCAACGTCCTGACTTTC,CASSRRVGGGANVLTF
TRBJ2-7,TRBD1,few,TRBV29-1,TGCAGCGTTGAAGAGGAGGCAGAGGGGGCTCCCTACGAGCAGTACTTC,CSVEEEAEGAPYEQYF
TRBJ1-3,-,many,TRBV7-8,TGTGCCAGCAGCCCTCGGGCGGACTCTGGAAACACCATATATTTT,CASSPRADSGNTIYF
TRBJ2-7,-,few,TRBV2,TGTGCCAGCAGTGTCCCGACGGACAAGGGTGGGAGCGAGCAGTACTTC,CASSVPTDKGGSEQYF
TRBJ2-1,TRBD2,few,TRBV27,TGTGCCAGCAGTTCCCCAAAACTAGCGGGGTACTACAATGAGCAGTTCTTC,CASSSPKLAGYYNEQFF
TRBJ2-1,TRBD1,few,TRBV7-2,TGTGCCAGCAGCTTAACGGGACAGGGGTCCCCAAATGAGCAGTTCTTC,CASSLTGQGSPNEQFF
TRBJ2-7,-,many,TRBV7-9,TGTGCCAGCAGCTATAGGACAGCCGAGCAGTACTTC,CASSYRTAEQYF
TRBJ2-7,TRBD1,few,TRBV27,TGTGCCAGCAGTTTATCCCATGACAGGGGGAGATACTACGAGCAGTACTTC,CASSLSHDRGRYYEQYF
TRBJ1-1,-,many,TRBV28,TGTGCCAGCAAGGTACAGGGAGGGAACACTGAAGCTTTCTTT,CASKVQGGNTEAFF
TRBJ2-3,-,-,TRBV6-6,TGTGCCAGCAGTTTTATGTCTAGCACAGATACGCAGTATTTT,CASSFMSSTDTQYF
TRBJ1-5,TRBD1,many,TRBV7-8,TGTGCCAGCAGCTTAACCAGGGGGGTACTTCAGCCCCAGCATTTT,CASSLTRGVLQPQHF